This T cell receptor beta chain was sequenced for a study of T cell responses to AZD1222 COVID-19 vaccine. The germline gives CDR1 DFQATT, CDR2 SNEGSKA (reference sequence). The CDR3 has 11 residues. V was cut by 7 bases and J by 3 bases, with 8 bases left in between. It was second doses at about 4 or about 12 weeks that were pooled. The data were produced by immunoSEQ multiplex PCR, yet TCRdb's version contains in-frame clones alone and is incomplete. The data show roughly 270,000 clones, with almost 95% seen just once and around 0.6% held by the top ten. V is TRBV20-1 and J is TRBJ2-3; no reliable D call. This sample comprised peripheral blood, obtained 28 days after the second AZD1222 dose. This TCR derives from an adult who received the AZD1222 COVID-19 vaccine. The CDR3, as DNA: TGCAGTGTTTTTAAGACAGATACGCAGTATTTT. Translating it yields CSVFKTDTQYF.